This T cell receptor beta chain was sequenced for a study of blood T cell repertoires in COVID-19 (TCRdb year 2020). In the study overall: The collaborator samples originated in the United States, Italy and Spain and spanned the acute and convalescent phases of COVID-19. A freely available public database, intended as a resource for researchers studying the immune response to SARS-CoV-2, is where the repertoires were released. Deeply sampled blood TCRbeta repertoires from subjects exposed to, actively infected with, or recovered from COVID-19 were included in the dataset. A de-identified subject ID, COVID-19 status, age in years and sex were almost always included in the sample metadata. Samples came from the ongoing ImmuneRACE study (first 160 participants) plus 1,254 subjects from 6 global collaborators. HLA class I and class II types, where available, came from metadata supplied by the sample provider rather than from assay-based typing. The material from the prospective study consisted of cDNA or gDNA derived from T cells, B-cell-depleted T cells, or PBMCs. What the authors observed across the whole study: How much clinical and demographic metadata was included differed by source and by participant, and the metadata was provided uncurated.

Spanning cysteine to phenylalanine, the CDR3 consists of 15 amino acids. The CDR3 DNA has 45 bases and is translated from base 1. V is cut by 0 bases and J by 2 bases, and the space between the germline ends is 10 bases. The CDR1 and CDR2 encoded by the germline V gene are SNHLY and FYNNEI. This clone was recorded a few times. Its antigen has not been determined. One base away there is no much larger clone; base qualities are not given. TCRbeta CDR3 regions were amplified from genomic DNA using the immunoSEQ Assay, a bias-controlled multiplex PCR. The authors processed their data as follows. Nucleated cell counts per sample were estimated from amplification of reference gene primers within the assay. To quantify the absolute abundance of each unique TCRbeta CDR3 rearrangement, sequence reads were collapsed and filtered. For each sample, productive Simpson clonality was calculated by taking the square root of Simpson's diversity index across productive rearrangements. TCRdb holds this immuneACCESS table with in-frame rearrangements only. Some clones are missing; in checked studies, unresolved V genes explain under half, and the rest has no known cause. V and J calls and clone size follow that table, whereas D and trimming were derived from the DNA. The sample contains some 48,000 clones, 60% to 80% of them found a single time. The top ten clonotypes cover around 5.8% of the sample.

Participants in the prospective study were aged roughly 18 to 89 years, lived in 24 United States geographic areas, and enrolled through a virtual design. In the prospective study, participants were assigned to cohorts based on the clinical history participants reported in a screening survey and a study questionnaire. In the prospective study, mobile phlebotomists collected whole blood, serum and a nasopharyngeal or oropharyngeal swab from each participant. Over an approximately 2-month period, participants in the prospective study had the option of providing additional blood draws and questionnaires. Prospective study blood samples were shipped either frozen or at room temperature before DNA extraction.

Rearrangement joined TRBV2 to TRBJ1-2; the D gene is perhaps TRBD1, on 5 matching bases. Input material: PBMCs or T cells enriched from blood (not recorded which). This receptor was obtained from a woman aged 50 to 60 with acute COVID-19. The nucleotide sequence reads as follows: TGTGCCAGCAGTGAAGCGGGGGAGGCGAACTATGGCTACACCTTC. This gives the protein CASSEAGEANYGYTF.